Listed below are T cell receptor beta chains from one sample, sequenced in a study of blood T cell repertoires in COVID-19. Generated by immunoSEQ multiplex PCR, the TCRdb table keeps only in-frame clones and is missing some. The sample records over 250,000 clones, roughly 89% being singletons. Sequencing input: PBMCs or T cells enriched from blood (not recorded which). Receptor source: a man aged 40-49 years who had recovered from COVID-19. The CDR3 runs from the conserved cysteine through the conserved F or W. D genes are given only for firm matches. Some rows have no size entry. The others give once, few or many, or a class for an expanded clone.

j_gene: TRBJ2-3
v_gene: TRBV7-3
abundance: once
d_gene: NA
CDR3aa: CASRPGGTDTQYF
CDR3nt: TGTGCCAGCAGACCCGGGGGCACAGATACGCAGTATTTT

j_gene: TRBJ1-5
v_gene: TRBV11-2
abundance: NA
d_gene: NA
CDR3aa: CASSAWGDQPQHF
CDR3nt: TGTGCCAGCAGCGCCTGGGGGGATCAGCCCCAGCATTTT

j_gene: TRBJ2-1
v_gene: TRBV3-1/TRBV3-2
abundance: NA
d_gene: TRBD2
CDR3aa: CASSPPGGNYNEQFF
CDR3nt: TGTGCCAGCAGCCCACCCGGGGGGAACTACAATGAGCAGTTCTTC

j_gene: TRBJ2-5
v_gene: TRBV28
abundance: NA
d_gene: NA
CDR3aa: CASSLTTGLLQETQYF
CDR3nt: TGTGCCAGCAGTTTAACCACGGGACTTCTACAAGAGACCCAGTACTTC

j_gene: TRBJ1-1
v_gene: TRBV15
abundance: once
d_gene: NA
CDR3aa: CATSRGAPNTEAFF
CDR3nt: TGTGCCACCAGCAGAGGGGCACCTAACACTGAAGCTTTCTTT

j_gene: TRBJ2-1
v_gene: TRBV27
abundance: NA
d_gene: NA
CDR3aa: CASSFAEGGRLSPYNEQFF
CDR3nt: TGTGCCAGCAGTTTTGCCGAGGGGGGGCGATTATCACCCTACAATGAGCAGTTCTTC

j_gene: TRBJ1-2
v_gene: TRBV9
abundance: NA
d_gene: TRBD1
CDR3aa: CASSVTDRAYGYTF
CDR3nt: TGTGCCAGCAGCGTGACGGACAGGGCCTATGGCTACACCTTC

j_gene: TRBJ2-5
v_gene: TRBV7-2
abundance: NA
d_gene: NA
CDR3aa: CASSLYFGGAQETQYF
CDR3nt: TGTGCCAGCAGCTTATATTTCGGCGGGGCCCAAGAGACCCAGTACTTC

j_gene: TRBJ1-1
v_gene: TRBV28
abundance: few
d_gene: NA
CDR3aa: CASRETREAFF
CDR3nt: TGTGCCAGCAGAGAAACACGTGAAGCTTTCTTT

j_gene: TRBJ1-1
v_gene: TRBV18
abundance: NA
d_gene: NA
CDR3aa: CASSATENTEAFF
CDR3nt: TGTGCCAGCTCAGCTACAGAGAACACTGAAGCTTTCTTT

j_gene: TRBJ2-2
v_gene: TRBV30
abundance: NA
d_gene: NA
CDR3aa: CARGHSNTGELFF
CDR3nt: TGTGCCCGGGGACATTCGAACACCGGGGAGCTGTTTTTT

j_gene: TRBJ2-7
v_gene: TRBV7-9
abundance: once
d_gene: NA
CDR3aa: CASSISTYEQYF
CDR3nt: TGTGCCAGCAGCATCAGTACCTACGAGCAGTACTTC

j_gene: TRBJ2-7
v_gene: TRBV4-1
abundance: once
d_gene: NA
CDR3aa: CASSQILTGAYEQYF
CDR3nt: TGCGCCAGCAGCCAGATTCTGACGGGGGCCTACGAGCAGTACTTC

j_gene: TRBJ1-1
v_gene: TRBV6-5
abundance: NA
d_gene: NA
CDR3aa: CASRTIGGDTEAFF
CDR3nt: TGTGCCAGCAGAACGATAGGGGGGGACACTGAAGCTTTCTTT

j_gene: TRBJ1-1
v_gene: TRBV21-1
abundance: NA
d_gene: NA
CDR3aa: CAPPTGSFVQAFF
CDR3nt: TGTGCCCCCCCCACAGGGAGTTTCGTTCAAGCTTTCTTT

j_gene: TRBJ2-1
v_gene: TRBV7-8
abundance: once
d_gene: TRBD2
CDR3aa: CASSPLLSGRMDEQFF
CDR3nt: TGTGCCAGCAGCCCTCTTTTGAGCGGGAGGATGGATGAGCAGTTCTTC

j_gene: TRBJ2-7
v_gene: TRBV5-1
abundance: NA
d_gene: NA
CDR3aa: CASSLNTGKAYEQYF
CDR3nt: TGCGCCAGCAGCTTGAATACCGGGAAGGCCTACGAGCAGTACTTC

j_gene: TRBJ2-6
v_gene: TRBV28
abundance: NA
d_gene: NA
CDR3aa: CASSFRGAGANVLTF
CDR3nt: TGTGCCAGCAGTTTCAGGGGGGCTGGGGCCAACGTCCTGACTTTC

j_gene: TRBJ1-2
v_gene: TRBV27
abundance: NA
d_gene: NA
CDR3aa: CASRHRYGYTF
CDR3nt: TGTGCCAGCAGACACAGATATGGCTACACCTTC